This is a list of T cell receptor beta chains from one sample in a study of T-cell reconstitution after alpha-beta-depleted transplantation in children. A single record per CDR3 protein comes from TCRdb applying MiXCR to the PCR reads. The data hold around 25,000 distinct CDR3 sequences, with around 17% observed a single time. The specimen was PBMCs, mostly from graft donor cells, collected 60 days after TCRalphabeta/CD19-depleted stem cell transplant. The receptors shown here come from a male patient aged 2-10 years who had a stem cell transplant for acute lymphoblastic leukemia, so the T cells may come from the graft donor. CDR3s include the opening cysteine and the closing phenylalanine or tryptophan. Fields, in order: clone size, D gene, J gene, V gene, CDR3 DNA, CDR3 protein. D genes are given only for firm matches. Size tells how often a clone was seen (once, few, many) or the class of an expanded clone, and some rows leave it out.

clone_size: few; d_call: -; j_call: TRBJ2-2; v_call: TRBV15; cdr3_nt: TGTGCCACCAGCAGCCGGGACGGACCGAACACCGGGGAGCTGTTTTTT; cdr3_aa: CATSSRDGPNTGELFF
clone_size: few; d_call: -; j_call: TRBJ2-5; v_call: TRBV2; cdr3_nt: TGTGCCAGCAGGGTTATGGGTAGGGGGCAAGAGACCCAGTACTTC; cdr3_aa: CASRVMGRGQETQYF
clone_size: -; d_call: -; j_call: TRBJ2-1; v_call: TRBV7-9; cdr3_nt: TGTGCCAGCAACTCAGGGCTCCTGGAGCAGTTCTTC; cdr3_aa: CASNSGLLEQFF
clone_size: -; d_call: -; j_call: TRBJ2-5; v_call: TRBV3-1; cdr3_nt: TGTGCCAGCAGCCGCGGGACCGAAGAGACCCAGTACTTC; cdr3_aa: CASSRGTEETQYF
clone_size: medium-sized; d_call: TRBD1; j_call: TRBJ2-1; v_call: TRBV28; cdr3_nt: TGTGCCAGCCTCCGGGACAGGTCCTACAATGAGCAGTTCTTC; cdr3_aa: CASLRDRSYNEQFF
clone_size: -; d_call: TRBD1; j_call: TRBJ1-5; v_call: TRBV18; cdr3_nt: TGTGCCAGCTCACCAACGACAGGGGGTCAGCCCCAGCATTTT; cdr3_aa: CASSPTTGGQPQHF
clone_size: medium-sized; d_call: TRBD2; j_call: TRBJ2-1; v_call: TRBV5-1; cdr3_nt: TGCGCCAGCAGCTCCCGGACTAGCGGGATATCTCGCAATGAGCAGTTCTTC; cdr3_aa: CASSSRTSGISRNEQFF
clone_size: -; d_call: TRBD1; j_call: TRBJ1-1; v_call: TRBV12-3/TRBV12-4; cdr3_nt: TGTGCCAGCACTTGGACAGGGAGAAACACTGAAGCTTTCTTT; cdr3_aa: CASTWTGRNTEAFF
clone_size: many; d_call: -; j_call: TRBJ1-1; v_call: TRBV28; cdr3_nt: TGTGCCAGCAGTTGGTGGGGGACTGAAGCTTTCTTT; cdr3_aa: CASSWWGTEAFF
clone_size: many; d_call: TRBD1; j_call: TRBJ2-6; v_call: TRBV24-1; cdr3_nt: TGTGCCACCAGGCCAGGGGGCTCTGGGGCCAACGTCCTGACTTTC; cdr3_aa: CATRPGGSGANVLTF
clone_size: many; d_call: -; j_call: TRBJ2-1; v_call: TRBV7-2; cdr3_nt: TGTGCCAGCGTAATCTCCTACAATGAGCAGTTCTTC; cdr3_aa: CASVISYNEQFF
clone_size: few; d_call: -; j_call: TRBJ2-3; v_call: TRBV5-6; cdr3_nt: TGTGCCAGCAGCTTGGTTGGTAGGGGCACAGATACGCAGTATTTT; cdr3_aa: CASSLVGRGTDTQYF
clone_size: -; d_call: -; j_call: TRBJ2-3; v_call: TRBV9; cdr3_nt: TGTGCCAGCAGCGTAGGAGACACAGATACGCAGTATTTT; cdr3_aa: CASSVGDTDTQYF
clone_size: -; d_call: -; j_call: TRBJ2-3; v_call: TRBV5-5; cdr3_nt: TGTGCCAGCAGGCAGGGTGTCCCAGATACGCAGTATTTT; cdr3_aa: CASRQGVPDTQYF
clone_size: -; d_call: -; j_call: TRBJ2-2; v_call: TRBV6-2/TRBV6-3; cdr3_nt: TGTGCCAGCTGGGTGGCGGGGCACCGGGAGCTGTTTTTT; cdr3_aa: CASWVAGHRELFF
clone_size: -; d_call: -; j_call: TRBJ2-5; v_call: TRBV3-1; cdr3_nt: TGTGCCAGCAGCCAAGAAGCTTCCGGGAGCCGAGAGACCCAGTACTTC; cdr3_aa: CASSQEASGSRETQYF
clone_size: -; d_call: -; j_call: TRBJ1-1; v_call: TRBV18; cdr3_nt: TGTGCCAGCTCACCGGCGACAGGCCTAAACACTGAAGCTTTCTTT; cdr3_aa: CASSPATGLNTEAFF
clone_size: few; d_call: -; j_call: TRBJ2-2; v_call: TRBV3-1; cdr3_nt: TGTGCCAGCAGCCCAACCCCGGATACCGGGGAGCTGTTTTTT; cdr3_aa: CASSPTPDTGELFF
clone_size: -; d_call: TRBD1; j_call: TRBJ1-3; v_call: TRBV18; cdr3_nt: TGTGCCAGCTCACCGGGACAGCACCTTGGAAACACCATATATTTT; cdr3_aa: CASSPGQHLGNTIYF